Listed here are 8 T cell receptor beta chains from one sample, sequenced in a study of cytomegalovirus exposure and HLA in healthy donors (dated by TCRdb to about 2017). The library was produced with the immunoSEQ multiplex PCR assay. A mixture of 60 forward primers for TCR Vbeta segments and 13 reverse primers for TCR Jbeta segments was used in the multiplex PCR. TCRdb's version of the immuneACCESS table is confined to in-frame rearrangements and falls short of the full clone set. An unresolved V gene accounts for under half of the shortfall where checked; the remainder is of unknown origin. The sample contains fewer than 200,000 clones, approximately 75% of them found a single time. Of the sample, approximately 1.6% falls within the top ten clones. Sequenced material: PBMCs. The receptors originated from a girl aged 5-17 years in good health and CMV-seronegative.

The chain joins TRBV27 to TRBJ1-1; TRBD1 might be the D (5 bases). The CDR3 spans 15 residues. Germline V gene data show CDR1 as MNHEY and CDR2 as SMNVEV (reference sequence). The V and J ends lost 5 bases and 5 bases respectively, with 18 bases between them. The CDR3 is CASSVRQLETTEAFF. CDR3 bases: TGTGCCAGCAGTGTTAGACAGTTGGAGACGACTGAAGCTTTCTTT.

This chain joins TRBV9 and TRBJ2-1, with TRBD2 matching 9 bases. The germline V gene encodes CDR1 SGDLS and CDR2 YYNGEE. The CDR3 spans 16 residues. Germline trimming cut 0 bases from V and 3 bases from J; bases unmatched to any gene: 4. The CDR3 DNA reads TGTGCCAGCAGCGTAGTGCCTAGCGGGGACTACAATGAGCAGTTCTTC. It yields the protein CASSVVPSGDYNEQFF.

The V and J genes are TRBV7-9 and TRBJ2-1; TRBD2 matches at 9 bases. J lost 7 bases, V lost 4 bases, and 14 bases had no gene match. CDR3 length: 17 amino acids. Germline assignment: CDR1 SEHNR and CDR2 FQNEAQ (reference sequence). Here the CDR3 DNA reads TGTGCCAGCAGCTCCCCCGGAATAGCGGGGGTAAAGAATGAGCAGTTCTTC. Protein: CASSSPGIAGVKNEQFF.

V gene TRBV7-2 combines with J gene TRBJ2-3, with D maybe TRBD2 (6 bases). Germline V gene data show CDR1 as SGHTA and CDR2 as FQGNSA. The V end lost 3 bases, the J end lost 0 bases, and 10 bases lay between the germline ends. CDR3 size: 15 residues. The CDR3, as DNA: TGTGCCAGCAGCTTTACCCGGGGGAGCACAGATACGCAGTATTTT. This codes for CASSFTRGSTDTQYF. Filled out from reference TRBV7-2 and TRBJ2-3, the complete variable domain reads GAGVSQSPSNKVTEKGKDVELRCDPISGHTALYWYRQSLGQGLEFLIYFQGNSAPDKSGLPSDRFSAERTGGSVSTLTIQRTQQEDSAVYLCASSFTRGSTDTQYFGPGTRLTVL.

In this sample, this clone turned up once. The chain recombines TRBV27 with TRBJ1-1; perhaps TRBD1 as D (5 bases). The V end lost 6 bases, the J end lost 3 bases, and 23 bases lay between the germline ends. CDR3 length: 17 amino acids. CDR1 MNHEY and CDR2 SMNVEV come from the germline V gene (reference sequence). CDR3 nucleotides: TGTGCCAGCAGCCACTTAATGGCCGGGGGGGTCGACACTGAAGCTTTCTTT. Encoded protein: CASSHLMAGGVDTEAFF.

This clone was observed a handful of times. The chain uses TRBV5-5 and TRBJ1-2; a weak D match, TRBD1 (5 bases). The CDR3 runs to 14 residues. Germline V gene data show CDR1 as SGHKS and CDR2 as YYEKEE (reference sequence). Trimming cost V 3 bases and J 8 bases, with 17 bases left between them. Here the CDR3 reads CASSSQVRVGGYTF. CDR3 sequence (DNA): TGTGCCAGCAGCTCCCAGGTCAGGGTAGGAGGCTACACCTTC.

CDR3 sequence: CASSQGPLKAGAIAEQFF. The CDR3 DNA sequence: TGCGCCAGCAGCCAAGGGCCGCTAAAAGCGGGGGCCATAGCCGAGCAGTTCTTC. The gene calls are TRBV4-1 and TRBJ2-1; 8 bases match TRBD2. The germline V gene has CDR1 MGHRA and CDR2 YSYEKL. Trimming cost V 1 base and J 10 bases; bases outside gene matches: 18. The length of the CDR3 is 18 residues.

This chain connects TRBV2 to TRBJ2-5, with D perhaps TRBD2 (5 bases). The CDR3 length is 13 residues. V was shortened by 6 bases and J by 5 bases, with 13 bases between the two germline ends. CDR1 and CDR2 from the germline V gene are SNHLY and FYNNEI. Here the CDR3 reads CASRPGLYETQYF. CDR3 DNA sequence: TGTGCCAGCAGGCCTGGACTGTACGAGACCCAGTACTTC.